The rows below give T cell receptor beta chains drawn from one sample of a study of OX40 agonist ivuxolimab in advanced cancers. TCRdb keeps only in-frame clones here, not all; method: immunoSEQ multiplex PCR. The data contain around 53,000 clones, 85% of them singletons. Sample: CD4+ or CD8+ T cells sorted from blood, taken in a trial of the OX40 agonist ivuxolimab. These receptors originate from an adult with an advanced solid tumor such as melanoma, head and neck, liver or kidney cancer. The CDR3 runs from the conserved cysteine through the conserved F or W.

14 | TRBJ1-1 | TRBV5-6 | CASSLGGTNTEAFF
12 | TRBJ2-1 | TRBV4-2 | CASSQDRGEQFF
13 | TRBJ2-1 | TRBV7-3 | CASSPLGDNEQFF
14 | TRBJ2-7 | TRBV30 | CAWSAGTGGYEQYF
16 | TRBJ2-7 | TRBV4-3 | CASSQVADASSYEQYF
12 | TRBJ2-7 | TRBV6-5 | CASSYLSNEQYF
13 | TRBJ2-5 | TRBV6-5 | CASSYSDGETQYF
15 | TRBJ2-7 | TRBV6-1 | CASSDPPDRSDEQYF
15 | TRBJ1-5 | TRBV2 | CASQRDRESNQPQHF
12 | TRBJ2-2 | TRBV6-5 | CASSPDRGELFF
15 | TRBJ2-7 | TRBV4-1 | CASSQDGGTGAEQYF
15 | TRBJ2-5 | TRBV28 | CASSYRTRIEETQYF
18 | TRBJ2-2 | TRBV9 | CASSVSRSGGAKAGELFF
13 | TRBJ2-2 | TRBV5-4 | CASSLADTGELFF
12 | TRBJ2-2 | TRBV12-5 | CASGLKTGELFF
13 | TRBJ2-5 | TRBV2 | CASSGDSQETQYF
14 | TRBJ1-1 | TRBV27 | CASSGTGTNTEAFF
16 | TRBJ1-3 | TRBV10-3 | CAISDEVFSSGNTIYF
18 | TRBJ1-6 | TRBV12-5 | CASGFATGDFSYNSPLHF
14 | TRBJ1-4 | TRBV4-1 | CASSQQGTNEKLFF
15 | TRBJ2-3 | TRBV28 | CAGSRDRGNTDTQYF
13 | TRBJ2-7 | TRBV7-2 | CASSQESSEEQYF
13 | TRBJ2-1 | TRBV5-4 | CASSFSGVNEQFF
13 | TRBJ2-2 | TRBV6-5 | CASSWGNTGELFF
11 | TRBJ2-7 | TRBV6-5 | CASIGDDEQYF